This T cell receptor beta chain originates from a study of radiotherapy plus CTLA-4 blockade in lung cancer. Study at large: Objective responses occurred in roughly a sixth of patients; 25% to 40% had disease control.

Profiling relied on immunoSEQ multiplex PCR, and the TCRdb table lists in-frame clones only, not all of them. Found here are around 38,000 clones, about 86% of them singletons; the top ten hold about 20%. Trimming pared 1 base from V and 6 bases from J, leaving 13 bases between. The germline V gene has CDR1 SGHAT and CDR2 FQNNGV. The CDR3 is made up of 15 amino acids. This material consisted of peripheral blood, taken from a patient treated with radiotherapy plus ipilimumab. The chain uses TRBV11-2 and TRBJ2-1, with TRBD2 as a possible D gene (7 bases). This TCR was recovered from a human donor with non-small cell lung cancer whose response to radiotherapy plus ipilimumab could not be evaluated. The CDR3 loop is CASSLVRGRINEQFF. The CDR3 region has the DNA TGTGCCAGCAGCTTAGTGCGGGGGCGGATCAATGAGCAGTTCTTC.